Following are 13 T cell receptor beta chains from one sample sequenced in a study of OX40 agonist ivuxolimab in advanced cancers. Sequencing was performed with immunoSEQ multiplex PCR; in TCRdb, only in-frame clones are kept and a portion is missing. Of tens of thousands of clones in the sample, around 90% were seen once. Sequenced material: CD4+ or CD8+ T cells sorted from blood, taken in a trial of the OX40 agonist ivuxolimab. The receptors come from an adult with an advanced solid tumor such as melanoma, head and neck, liver or kidney cancer.

The chain carries TRBV9 and TRBJ2-3; TRBD2 agrees at 8 bases. Germline V CDR1 and CDR2: SGDLS, YYNGEE. Trimming removed 4 bases from V and 4 bases from J; junction bases left unmatched: 5. This CDR3 contains 14 residues. Here the CDR3 reads CASSTRGGSDTQYF. In nucleotides, the CDR3 is TGTGCCAGCAGCACCCGGGGGGGGTCAGATACGCAGTATTTT. Full variable domain (outside the CDR3, taken from reference TRBV9 and TRBJ2-3): DSGVTQTPKHLITATGQRVTLRCSPRSGDLSVYWYQQSLDQGLQFLIQYYNGEERAKGNILERFSAQQFPDLHSELNLSSLELGDSALYFCASSTRGGSDTQYFGPGTRLTVL.

The V gene is TRBV5-6, the J gene TRBJ2-3, with 8 positions matching TRBD2. This CDR3 contains 16 residues. Looked up from germline, CDR1 is SGHDT and CDR2 is YYEEEE. V shed 2 bases, J shed 0 bases, and the junction held 5 bases outside the gene matches. CDR3 sequence (DNA): TGTGCCAGCAGCTTCGCGGGGGGAGCTAGCACAGATACGCAGTATTTT. This gives the protein CASSFAGGASTDTQYF. Combining the CDR3 with reference TRBV5-6 and TRBJ2-3 gives the whole variable domain DAGVTQSPTHLIKTRGQQVTLRCSPKSGHDTVSWYQQALGQGPQFIFQYYEEEERQRGNFPDRFSGHQFPNYSSELNVNALLLGDSALYLCASSFAGGASTDTQYFGPGTRLTVL.

The chain couples TRBV19 to TRBJ1-5; D unresolved. Germline V gene lookup returns CDR1 LNHDA and CDR2 SQIVND (reference sequence). The CDR3 is 17 residues long. Trimming shortened V by 7 bases and J by 5 bases, and 24 bases separated the two germline ends. In DNA, the CDR3 is TGTGCCAGTACCTCTCGAGTCGGGCAGACACAAGATCAGCCCCAGCATTTT. This sequence encodes CASTSRVGQTQDQPQHF.

This sequence joins TRBV2 and TRBJ2-7, with D unresolved. The CDR3 covers 12 residues. Between the trimmed V and J ends, which lost 3 bases and 5 bases, there was a span of 8 bases. Germline V gene lookup returns CDR1 SNHLY and CDR2 FYNNEI. CDR3 sequence reads: CASSEPGDEQYV. CDR3 DNA: TGTGCCAGCAGTGAGCCCGGAGACGAGCAGTACGTC.

The chain has TRBV6-6 and TRBJ2-5; 10 nucleotides align to TRBD2. The ends lost 4 bases at V and 3 bases at J; junction bases unmatched: 5. This CDR3 comprises 15 residues. CDR1 is MNHNY, CDR2 SVGAGI, per germline (reference sequence). The CDR3, as DNA: TGTGCCAGCAGTTTCCCGGGACTAGCGAAAGAGACCCAGTACTTC. This sequence encodes CASSFPGLAKETQYF.

The gene calls are TRBV27 and TRBJ1-3, with 7 bases fitting TRBD1. V shed 6 bases, J shed 0 bases, and the junction held 5 bases outside the gene matches. CDR3 length: 15 amino acids. Germline V gene lookup returns CDR1 MNHEY and CDR2 SMNVEV (reference sequence). The CDR3: CASREGALSGNTIYF. For the CDR3, the DNA is TGTGCCAGCAGAGAGGGGGCCCTCTCTGGAAACACCATATATTTT.

The chain is built from TRBV6-6 and TRBJ2-2; D is perhaps TRBD2 (5 bases). The CDR3 spans 14 residues. Germline CDR1 is MNHNY and CDR2 is SVGAGI (reference sequence). Between the trimmed V and J ends, which lost 6 bases and 2 bases, there was a span of 10 bases. The CDR3: CASRRTGNTGELFF. The CDR3 DNA reads TGTGCCAGCAGGCGGACTGGAAACACCGGGGAGCTGTTTTTT.

The chain carries TRBV11-2 and TRBJ2-7, with no clear D. CDR1 and CDR2 from the germline V gene are SGHAT and FQNNGV. Deletions cut 3 bases from V and 5 bases from J, with 8 bases between. The CDR3 contains 12 residues. The CDR3 sequence: CASSFTSNEQYV. The CDR3 nucleotides read TGTGCCAGCAGCTTCACTTCTAACGAGCAGTACGTC.

V is TRBV14 and J is TRBJ2-1; D is uncertain. The V gene lost 3 bases and the J gene lost 3 bases, with 12 bases spanning the gap. The CDR3 runs to 15 residues. The germline gives CDR1 SGHDN, CDR2 FVKESK. Here the CDR3 reads CASSQDKTYYNEQFF. The CDR3 DNA reads as TGTGCCAGCAGCCAGGATAAAACATACTACAATGAGCAGTTCTTC. The full variable domain, completed using reference TRBV14 and TRBJ2-1, is EAGVTQFPSHSVIEKGQTVTLRCDPISGHDNLYWYRRVMGKEIKFLLHFVKESKQDESGMPNNRFLAERTGGTYSTLKVQPAELEDSGVYFCASSQDKTYYNEQFFGPGTRLTVL.

CDR3 protein: CASSLVDRDYGYTF. The CDR3 nucleotides read TGTGCCAGCAGCTTAGTTGACAGGGATTATGGCTACACCTTC. This chain links TRBV7-9 with TRBJ1-2, with 7 positions matching TRBD1. The CDR3 runs 14 residues. Unmatched junction bases numbered 4, after V lost 1 base and J lost 5 bases. Germline values: CDR1 SEHNR, CDR2 FQNEAQ (reference sequence).

The chain joins TRBV20-1 to TRBJ1-2, with D uncertain. Trimming pared 4 bases from V and 7 bases from J, leaving 10 bases between. Germline V CDR1 and CDR2: DFQATT, SNEGSKA (reference sequence). This CDR3 region has 11 residues. Here the CDR3 reads CSAIRVPGYTF. The CDR3, as DNA: TGCAGTGCTATAAGGGTCCCTGGCTACACCTTC.

V is TRBV29-1 and J is TRBJ1-1; 8 bases fit TRBD1. The CDR3 has 16 amino acids. The V segment lost 2 bases and the J segment 7 bases; nucleotides outside the gene matches: 15. The V gene's germline CDR1 is SQVTM and CDR2 ANQGSEA. Here the CDR3 DNA reads TGCAGCGTTGAACTACTTATAGGACAGGGTACGGGTGAAGCTTTCTTT. Protein: CSVELLIGQGTGEAFF.

This clone was seen more than once but under ten times. The chain recombines TRBV19 with TRBJ2-3, with D perhaps TRBD2 (6 bases). CDR3 size: 13 residues. Trimming removed 4 bases at V and 2 bases at J, with 7 bases between. Germline CDR1 is LNHDA and CDR2 is SQIVND (reference sequence). CDR3 protein: CASSSGATDTQYF. The CDR3 nucleotides are TGTGCCAGTAGTAGCGGGGCCACAGATACGCAGTATTTT.